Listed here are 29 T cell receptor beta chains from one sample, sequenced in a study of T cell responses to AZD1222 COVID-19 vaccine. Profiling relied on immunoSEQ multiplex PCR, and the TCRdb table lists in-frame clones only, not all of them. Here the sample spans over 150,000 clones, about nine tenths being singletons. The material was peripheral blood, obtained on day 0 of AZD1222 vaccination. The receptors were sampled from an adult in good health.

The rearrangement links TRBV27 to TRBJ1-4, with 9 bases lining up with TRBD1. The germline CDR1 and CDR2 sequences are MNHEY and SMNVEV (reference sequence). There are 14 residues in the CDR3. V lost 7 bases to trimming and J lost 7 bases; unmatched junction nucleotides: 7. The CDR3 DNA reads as TGTGCCAGCAAAGCACACAGGGGGCCTGAAAAACTGTTTTTT. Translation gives CASKAHRGPEKLFF.

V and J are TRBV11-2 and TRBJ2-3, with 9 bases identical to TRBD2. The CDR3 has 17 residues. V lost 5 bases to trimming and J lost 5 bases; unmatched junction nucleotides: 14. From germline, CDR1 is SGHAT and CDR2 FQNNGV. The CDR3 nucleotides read TGTGCCAGCAGCCAGGGGACCAGCGGGGGGCCGCAAGATACGCAGTATTTT. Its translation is CASSQGTSGGPQDTQYF.

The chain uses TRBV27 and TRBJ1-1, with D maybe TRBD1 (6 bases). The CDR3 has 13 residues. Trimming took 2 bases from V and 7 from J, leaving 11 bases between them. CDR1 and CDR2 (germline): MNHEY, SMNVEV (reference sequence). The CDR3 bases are TGTGCCAGCAGTTTAGGGGGGCGCGGTGAAGCTTTCTTT. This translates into CASSLGGRGEAFF.

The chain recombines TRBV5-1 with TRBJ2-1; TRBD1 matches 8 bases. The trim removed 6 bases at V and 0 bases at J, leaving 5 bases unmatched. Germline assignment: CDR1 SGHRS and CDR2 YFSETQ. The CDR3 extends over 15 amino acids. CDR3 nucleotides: TGCGCCAGCAAAAACAGGGGGAGCTCCTACAATGAGCAGTTCTTC. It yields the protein CASKNRGSSYNEQFF. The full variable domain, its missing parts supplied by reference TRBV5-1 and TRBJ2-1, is KAGVTQTPRYLIKTRGQQVTLSCSPISGHRSVSWYQQTPGQGLQFLFEYFSETQRNKGNFPGRFSGRQFSNSRSEMNVSTLELGDSALYLCASKNRGSSYNEQFFGPGTRLTVL.

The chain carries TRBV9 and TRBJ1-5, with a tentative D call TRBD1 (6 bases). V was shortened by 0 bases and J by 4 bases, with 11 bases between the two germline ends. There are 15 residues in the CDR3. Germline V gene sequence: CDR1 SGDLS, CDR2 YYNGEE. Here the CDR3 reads CASSVGGGANQPQHF. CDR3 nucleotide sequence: TGTGCCAGCAGCGTAGGAGGGGGGGCGAATCAGCCCCAGCATTTT. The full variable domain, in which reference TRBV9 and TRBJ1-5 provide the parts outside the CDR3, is DSGVTQTPKHLITATGQRVTLRCSPRSGDLSVYWYQQSLDQGLQFLIQYYNGEERAKGNILERFSAQQFPDLHSELNLSSLELGDSALYFCASSVGGGANQPQHFGDGTRLSIL.

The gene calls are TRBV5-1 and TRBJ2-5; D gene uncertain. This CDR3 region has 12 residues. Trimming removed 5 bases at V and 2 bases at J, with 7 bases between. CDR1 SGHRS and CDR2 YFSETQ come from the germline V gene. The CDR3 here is CASRGLQETQYF. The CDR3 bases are TGCGCCAGCAGGGGTTTACAAGAGACCCAGTACTTC.

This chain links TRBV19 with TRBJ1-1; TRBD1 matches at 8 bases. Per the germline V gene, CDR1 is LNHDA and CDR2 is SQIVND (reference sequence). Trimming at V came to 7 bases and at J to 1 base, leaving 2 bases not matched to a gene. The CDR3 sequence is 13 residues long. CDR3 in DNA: TGTGCCAGTAAGGGACAGGCGAACACTGAAGCTTTCTTT. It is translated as CASKGQANTEAFF.

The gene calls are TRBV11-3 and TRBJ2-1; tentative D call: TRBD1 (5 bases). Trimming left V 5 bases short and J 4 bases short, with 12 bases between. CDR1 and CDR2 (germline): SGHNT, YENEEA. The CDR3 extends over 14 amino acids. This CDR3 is CASSLLGDYNEQFF. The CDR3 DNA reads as TGTGCCAGCAGCCTGCTAGGGGATTACAATGAGCAGTTCTTC. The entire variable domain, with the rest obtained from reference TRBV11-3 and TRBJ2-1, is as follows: EAGVVQSPRYKIIEKKQPVAFWCNPISGHNTLYWYLQNLGQGPELLIRYENEEAVDDSQLPKDRFSAERLKGVDSTLKIQPAELGDSAVYLCASSLLGDYNEQFFGPGTRLTVL.

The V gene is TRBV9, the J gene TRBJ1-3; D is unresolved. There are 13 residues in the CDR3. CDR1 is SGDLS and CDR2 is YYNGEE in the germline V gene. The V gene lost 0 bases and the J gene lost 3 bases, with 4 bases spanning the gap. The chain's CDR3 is CASSVEGGNTIYF. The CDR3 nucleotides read TGTGCCAGCAGCGTAGAAGGTGGAAACACCATATATTTT.

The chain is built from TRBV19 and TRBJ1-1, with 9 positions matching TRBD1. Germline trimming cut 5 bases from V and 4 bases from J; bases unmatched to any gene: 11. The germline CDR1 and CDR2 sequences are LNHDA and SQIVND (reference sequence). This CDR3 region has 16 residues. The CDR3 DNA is TGTGCCAGTAGTCGGTCCCAGGGACAGGGACGCACTGAAGCTTTCTTT. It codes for CASSRSQGQGRTEAFF.

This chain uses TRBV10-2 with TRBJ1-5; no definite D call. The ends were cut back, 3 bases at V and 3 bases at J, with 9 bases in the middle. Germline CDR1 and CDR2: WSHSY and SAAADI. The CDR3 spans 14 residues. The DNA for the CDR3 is TGCGCCAGCAGTGACAGGCTCCCCAATCAGCCCCAGCATTTT. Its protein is CASSDRLPNQPQHF.

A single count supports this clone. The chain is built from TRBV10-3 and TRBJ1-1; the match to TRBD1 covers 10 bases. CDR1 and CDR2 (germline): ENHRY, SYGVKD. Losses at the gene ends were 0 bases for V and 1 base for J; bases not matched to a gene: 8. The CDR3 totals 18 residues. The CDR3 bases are TGTGCCATCAGTGAGTCGGGGACAGGGGTTAGTGCGAACACTGAAGCTTTCTTT. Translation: CAISESGTGVSANTEAFF.

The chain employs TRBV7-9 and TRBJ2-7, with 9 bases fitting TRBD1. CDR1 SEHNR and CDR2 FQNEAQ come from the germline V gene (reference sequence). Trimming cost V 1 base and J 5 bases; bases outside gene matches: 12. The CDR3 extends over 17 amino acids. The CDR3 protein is CASSLGRGTGRFHEQYF. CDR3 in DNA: TGTGCCAGCAGCTTAGGGAGGGGGACAGGGAGGTTCCACGAGCAGTACTTC.

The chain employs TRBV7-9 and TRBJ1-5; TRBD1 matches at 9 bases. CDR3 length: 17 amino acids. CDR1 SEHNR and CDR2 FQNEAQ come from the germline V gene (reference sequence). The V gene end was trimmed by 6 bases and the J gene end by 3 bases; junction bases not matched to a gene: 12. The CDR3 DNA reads TGTGCCAGCAGTCCCTTGGGACAGGGTCTCGACAATCAGCCCCAGCATTTT. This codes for CASSPLGQGLDNQPQHF.

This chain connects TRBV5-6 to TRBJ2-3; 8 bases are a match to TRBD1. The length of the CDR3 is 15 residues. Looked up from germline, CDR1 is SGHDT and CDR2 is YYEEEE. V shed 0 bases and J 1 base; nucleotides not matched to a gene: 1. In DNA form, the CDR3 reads TGTGCCAGCAGCTTGGCGGGACAGGGCACAGATACGCAGTATTTT. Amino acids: CASSLAGQGTDTQYF.

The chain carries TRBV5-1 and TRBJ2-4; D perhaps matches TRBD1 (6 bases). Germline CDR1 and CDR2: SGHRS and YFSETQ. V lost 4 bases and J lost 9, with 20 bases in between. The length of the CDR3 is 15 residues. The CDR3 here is CASSPRGHPQGIQYF. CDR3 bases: TGCGCCAGCAGCCCGAGGGGACACCCCCAAGGCATTCAGTACTTC.

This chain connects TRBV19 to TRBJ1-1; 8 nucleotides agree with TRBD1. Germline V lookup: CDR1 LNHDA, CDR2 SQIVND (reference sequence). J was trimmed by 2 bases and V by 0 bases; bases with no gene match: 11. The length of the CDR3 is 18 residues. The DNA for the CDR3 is TGTGCCAGTAGTATAGATTGGACAGGGTCCCTCTTTAACACTGAAGCTTTCTTT. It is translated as CASSIDWTGSLFNTEAFF. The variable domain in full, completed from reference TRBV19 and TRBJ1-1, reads DGGITQSPKYLFRKEGQNVTLSCEQNLNHDAMYWYRQDPGQGLRLIYYSQIVNDFQKGDIAEGYSVSREKKESFPLTVTSAQKNPTAFYLCASSIDWTGSLFNTEAFFGQGTRLTVV.

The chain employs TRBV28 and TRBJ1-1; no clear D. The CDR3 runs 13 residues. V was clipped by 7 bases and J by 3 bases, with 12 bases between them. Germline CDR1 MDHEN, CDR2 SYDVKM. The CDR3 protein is CASTFRGDTEAFF. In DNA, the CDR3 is TGTGCCAGCACCTTCCGGGGAGACACTGAAGCTTTCTTT.

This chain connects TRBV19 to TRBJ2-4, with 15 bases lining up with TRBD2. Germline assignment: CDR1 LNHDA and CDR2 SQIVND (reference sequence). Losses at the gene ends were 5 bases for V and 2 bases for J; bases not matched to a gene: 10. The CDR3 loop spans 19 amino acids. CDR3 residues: CASSPGLAGGPRSKNIQYF. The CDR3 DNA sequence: TGTGCCAGTAGTCCCGGACTAGCGGGGGGGCCGAGGTCCAAAAACATTCAGTACTTC. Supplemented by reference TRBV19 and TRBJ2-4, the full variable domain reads DGGITQSPKYLFRKEGQNVTLSCEQNLNHDAMYWYRQDPGQGLRLIYYSQIVNDFQKGDIAEGYSVSREKKESFPLTVTSAQKNPTAFYLCASSPGLAGGPRSKNIQYFGAGTRLSVL.

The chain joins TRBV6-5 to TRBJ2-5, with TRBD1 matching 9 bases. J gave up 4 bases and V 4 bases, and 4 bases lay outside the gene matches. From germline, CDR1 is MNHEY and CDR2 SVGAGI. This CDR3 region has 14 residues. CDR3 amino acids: CASSWGTGRETQYF. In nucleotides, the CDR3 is TGTGCCAGCAGTTGGGGGACAGGGCGAGAGACCCAGTACTTC.

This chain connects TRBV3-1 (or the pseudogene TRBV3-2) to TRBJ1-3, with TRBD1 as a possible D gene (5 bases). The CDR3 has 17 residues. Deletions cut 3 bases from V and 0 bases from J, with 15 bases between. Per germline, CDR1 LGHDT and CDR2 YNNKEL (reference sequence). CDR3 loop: CASSQGPSRGSGNTIYF. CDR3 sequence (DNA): TGTGCCAGCAGCCAGGGCCCATCTAGGGGCTCTGGAAACACCATATATTTT.

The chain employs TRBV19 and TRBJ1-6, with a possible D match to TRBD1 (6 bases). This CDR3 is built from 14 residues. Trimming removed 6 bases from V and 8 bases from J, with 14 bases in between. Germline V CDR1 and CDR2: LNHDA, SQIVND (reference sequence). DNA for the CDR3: TGTGCCAGTAGGTTTGTGGGGGGCGATTCACCCCTCCACTTT. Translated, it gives CASRFVGGDSPLHF.

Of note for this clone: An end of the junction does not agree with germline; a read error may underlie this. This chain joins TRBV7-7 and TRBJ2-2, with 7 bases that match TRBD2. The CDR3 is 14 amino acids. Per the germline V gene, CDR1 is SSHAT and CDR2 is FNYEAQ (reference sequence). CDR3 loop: CASSPTGGTGELFF. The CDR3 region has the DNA TGTGCTAGCAGCCCCACGGGGGGAACCGGGGAGCTGTTTTTT.

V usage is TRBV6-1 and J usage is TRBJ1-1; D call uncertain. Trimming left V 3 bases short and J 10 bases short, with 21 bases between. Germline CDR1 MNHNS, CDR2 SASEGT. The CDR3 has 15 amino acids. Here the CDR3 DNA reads TGTGCCAGCAGTGACACCATTCATAATATGCCGATAGCTTTCTTT. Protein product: CASSDTIHNMPIAFF.

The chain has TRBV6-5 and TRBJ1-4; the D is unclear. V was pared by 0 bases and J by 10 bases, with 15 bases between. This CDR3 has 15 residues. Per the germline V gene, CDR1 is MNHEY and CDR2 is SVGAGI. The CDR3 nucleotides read TGTGCCAGCAGTTACTCGGGGTCTCCGATCGGAAAACTGTTTTTT. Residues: CASSYSGSPIGKLFF.

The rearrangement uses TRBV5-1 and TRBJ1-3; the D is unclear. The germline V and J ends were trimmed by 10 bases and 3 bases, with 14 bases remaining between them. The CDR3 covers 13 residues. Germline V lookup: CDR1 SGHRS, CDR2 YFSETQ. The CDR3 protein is CAGSPGGGNTIYF. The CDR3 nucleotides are TGCGCCGGCTCCCCTGGTGGTGGAAACACCATATATTTT.

CDR3 region: CASSYPGGPNMNSGANVLTF. CDR3 DNA sequence: TGTGCCAGCAGTTACCCTGGGGGGCCAAATATGAACTCTGGGGCCAACGTCCTGACTTTC. The chain recombines TRBV6-2 or TRBV6-3 with TRBJ2-6; D tentatively reads TRBD1 or TRBD2 (6 bases each). The CDR3 consists of 20 residues. Germline V gene data show CDR1 as MNHEY and CDR2 as SVGEGT. Trimming removed 2 bases from V and 0 bases from J, with 20 bases in between.

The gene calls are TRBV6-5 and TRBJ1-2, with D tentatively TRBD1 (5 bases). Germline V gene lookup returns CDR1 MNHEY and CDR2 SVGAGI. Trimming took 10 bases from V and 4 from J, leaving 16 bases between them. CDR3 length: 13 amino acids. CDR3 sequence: CAILFGGAYGYTF. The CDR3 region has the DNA TGTGCCATCCTTTTCGGTGGGGCCTATGGCTACACCTTC.

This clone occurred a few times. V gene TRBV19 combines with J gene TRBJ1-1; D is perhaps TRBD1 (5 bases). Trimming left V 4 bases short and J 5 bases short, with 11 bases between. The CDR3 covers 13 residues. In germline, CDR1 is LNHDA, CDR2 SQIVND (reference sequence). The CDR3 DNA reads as TGTGCCAGTAGTAGAGGGGTCGGGACTGAAGCTTTCTTT. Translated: CASSRGVGTEAFF.